This T cell receptor (beta chain) is from a study of cytomegalovirus exposure and HLA in healthy donors. Study findings and constraints: Researchers reported from a later analysis that most CMV-associated TCR beta chains appeared HLA-restricted.

The PCR ran on 60 Vbeta and 13 Jbeta primers. Method: immunoSEQ multiplex PCR; TCRdb's copy keeps in-frame clones and lacks some. This sample has around 200,000 clones; 70% occur once, and the top ten carry about 3%. About this clone: Antigen specificity is unknown.

Germline V gene data show CDR1 as MNHEY and CDR2 as SMNVEV (reference sequence). This CDR3 is built from 13 residues. V lost 9 bases to trimming and J lost 6 bases; unmatched junction nucleotides: 7. This TCR was recovered from a man aged 35-49 years in good health and CMV-seropositive. V is TRBV27 and J is TRBJ2-1, with 8 positions matching TRBD2. The sample was PBMCs. The CDR3 sequence: CASRLATSNEQFF. The DNA of the CDR3 is TGTGCCAGTAGACTAGCGACTTCCAATGAGCAGTTCTTC.